These T cell receptor beta chains were read from a single sample in a study of blood T cell repertoires in COVID-19. Clones were read by immunoSEQ multiplex PCR, and TCRdb kept only the in-frame ones, dropping some. The sample holds a few hundred thousand clones, 82% seen once. The specimen sequenced was peripheral blood. The receptors stem from a woman younger than 30 with acute or convalescent COVID-19. Both conserved end residues are part of each CDR3. The D gene is left open where the match is weak. Clone size is not always given. Where it is, it says once, few, many or a class for expanded clones.

d_call	clone_size	j_call	v_call	cdr3_aa	cdr3_nt
TRBD2	.	TRBJ2-5	TRBV13	CASSLVGLAGVGETQYF	TGTGCCAGCAGCTTAGTCGGACTAGCGGGAGTTGGAGAGACCCAGTACTTC
.	.	TRBJ2-5	TRBV18	CASASGLQETQYF	TGTGCCAGCGCGTCAGGGCTCCAAGAGACCCAGTACTTC
TRBD2	.	TRBJ2-7	TRBV4-1	CASSQPGLGKYEQYF	TGCGCCAGCAGCCAGCCGGGACTAGGCAAATACGAGCAGTACTTC
TRBD1	.	TRBJ1-2	TRBV7-2	CASTPGQGNYGYTF	TGTGCCAGCACCCCGGGACAGGGTAACTATGGCTACACCTTC
.	.	TRBJ2-1	TRBV19	CASSIFSSYNEQFF	TGTGCCAGTAGTATTTTTTCGAGCTACAATGAGCAGTTCTTC
.	.	TRBJ1-5	TRBV7-9	CASSQGQGKGNQPQHF	TGTGCCAGCAGCCAGGGGCAGGGGAAAGGCAATCAGCCCCAGCATTTT
TRBD1	.	TRBJ1-5	TRBV6-1	CASSDHRGQPQHF	TGTGCCAGCAGTGACCACAGGGGTCAGCCCCAGCATTTT
.	.	TRBJ2-1	TRBV10-3	CAISHSTTRSNEQFF	TGTGCCATCAGCCATAGCACTACTAGGTCCAATGAGCAGTTCTTC
TRBD2	.	TRBJ2-5	TRBV7-8	CASSRTSGRIVGETQYF	TGTGCCAGCAGCCGGACTAGCGGGAGGATCGTCGGAGAGACCCAGTACTTC
.	.	TRBJ1-1	TRBV11-3	CASSLHRDTEAFF	TGTGCCAGCAGCTTACACAGGGATACTGAAGCTTTCTTT
.	.	TRBJ2-1	TRBV10-3	CAISEPPSREQFF	TGTGCCATCAGTGAACCCCCTAGCCGTGAGCAGTTCTTC
TRBD1	.	TRBJ1-1	TRBV19	CASSIVGTGGSEAFF	TGTGCCAGTAGTATAGTCGGGACAGGGGGCTCTGAAGCTTTCTTT
TRBD1	.	TRBJ1-5	TRBV6-2/TRBV6-3	CASSYRVQGALGNQPQHF	TGTGCCAGCAGTTACCGCGTTCAGGGGGCTTTGGGCAATCAGCCCCAGCATTTT
TRBD2	.	TRBJ2-2	TRBV7-2	CASSLALLAGGEIGELFF	TGTGCCAGCAGCTTAGCTCTACTAGCGGGAGGGGAGATCGGGGAGCTGTTTTTT
TRBD2	.	TRBJ2-7	TRBV7-2	CASSLGTSGSYEQYF	TGTGCCAGCAGCCTCGGGACTAGCGGCTCCTACGAGCAGTACTTC
.	.	TRBJ2-7	TRBV7-3	CASSLSREDEQYF	TGTGCCAGCAGCTTAAGTCGCGAGGACGAGCAGTACTTC
TRBD1	.	TRBJ1-2	TRBV24-1	CATSDPTRTGYGYTF	TGTGCCACCAGTGACCCTACTCGGACAGGGTATGGCTACACCTTC
.	few	TRBJ1-3	TRBV15	CATSRDRGSGNTIYF	TGTGCCACCAGCAGAGATCGGGGCTCTGGAAACACCATATATTTT
.	.	TRBJ1-2	TRBV28	CASSLSGVRGYTF	TGTGCCAGCAGTTTATCAGGGGTACGTGGCTACACCTTC
TRBD2	.	TRBJ2-7	TRBV18	CASSQIEATREVDEQYF	TGTGCCAGCTCGCAGATCGAAGCTACCCGGGAGGTGGACGAGCAGTACTTC
.	.	TRBJ2-5	TRBV27	CASSFTGVQETQYF	TGTGCCAGCAGTTTTACCGGGGTACAAGAGACCCAGTACTTC
TRBD2	.	TRBJ2-3	TRBV3-1/TRBV3-2	CASSPRGSGRLTDTQYF	TGTGCCAGCAGCCCGCGCGGTAGCGGGAGGCTCACAGATACGCAGTATTTT
.	few	TRBJ2-7	TRBV27	CASSLAWAGPYEQYF	TGTGCCAGCAGTTTGGCCTGGGCAGGGCCCTACGAGCAGTACTTC
TRBD1	.	TRBJ1-4	TRBV4-3	CASSQSRTGEGEKLFF	TGCGCCAGCAGCCAAAGTCGGACAGGGGAGGGTGAAAAACTGTTTTTT
.	once	TRBJ2-1	TRBV23-1	CASSQISGGPGYNEQFF	TGCGCCAGCAGTCAAATCTCTGGCGGTCCCGGGTACAATGAGCAGTTCTTC
.	.	TRBJ1-6	TRBV3-1/TRBV3-2	CASSQGWAGGPNSPLHF	TGTGCCAGCAGCCAAGGATGGGCAGGAGGACCTAATTCACCCCTCCACTTT
TRBD1	.	TRBJ2-2	TRBV3-1/TRBV3-2	CASSQEGQDYTGELFF	TGTGCCAGCAGCCAAGAGGGACAGGACTACACCGGGGAGCTGTTTTTT
TRBD1	.	TRBJ1-1	TRBV18	CASSPRQGAGDTEAFF	TGTGCCAGCTCACCTCGACAGGGGGCAGGGGACACTGAAGCTTTCTTT
TRBD1	.	TRBJ1-3	TRBV19	CASSMTGGSGNTIYF	TGTGCCAGTAGTATGACAGGGGGCTCTGGAAACACCATATATTTT
TRBD2	.	TRBJ2-1	TRBV13	CASSVTGLAGVLREQFF	TGTGCCAGCAGCGTCACCGGACTAGCGGGAGTACTCCGTGAGCAGTTCTTC
.	.	TRBJ1-1	TRBV30	CAWIFGFLDTEAFF	TGTGCCTGGATCTTCGGGTTCTTGGACACTGAAGCTTTCTTT
.	.	TRBJ1-6	TRBV7-2	CASSPAGGSDNSPLHF	TGTGCCAGCAGCCCGGCGGGGGGGAGTGATAATTCACCCCTCCACTTT
TRBD1	.	TRBJ2-5	TRBV18	CASSPGQGSYQETQYF	TGTGCCAGCTCACCGGGACAGGGATCGTACCAAGAGACCCAGTACTTC
.	.	TRBJ1-3	TRBV3-1/TRBV3-2	CASSLPQGNTIYF	TGTGCCAGCAGCCTTCCCCAGGGAAACACCATATATTTT
TRBD2	.	TRBJ2-7	TRBV5-1	CASSPGLAGGYEQYF	TGCGCCAGCAGCCCGGGACTAGCGGGAGGCTACGAGCAGTACTTC
.	.	TRBJ2-1	TRBV11-2	CASSLDSYNEQFF	TGTGCCAGCAGCTTAGACAGTTACAATGAGCAGTTCTTC
.	.	TRBJ1-2	TRBV2	CASRPEGDGYTF	TGTGCCAGCCGCCCGGAGGGCGATGGCTACACCTTC
TRBD2	few	TRBJ2-1	TRBV5-1	CASSPGGYNEQFF	TGCGCCAGCAGCCCGGGAGGCTACAATGAGCAGTTCTTC
TRBD1	.	TRBJ1-2	TRBV5-6	CASFRRTGILYGYTF	TGTGCCAGCTTTAGACGGACAGGGATCCTATATGGCTACACCTTC
.	.	TRBJ1-1	TRBV5-1	CASSFGENTEAFF	TGCGCCAGCAGCTTTGGAGAGAACACTGAAGCTTTCTTT
TRBD2	.	TRBJ2-3	TRBV5-1	CASSSPRKAGITDTQYF	TGCGCCAGCAGCTCCCCTCGAAAAGCGGGGATCACAGATACGCAGTATTTT
.	.	TRBJ1-2	TRBV12-3/TRBV12-4	CASSLWQNYGYTF	TGTGCCAGCAGTTTATGGCAGAACTATGGCTACACCTTC
.	.	TRBJ2-3	TRBV2	CASSEVRDSYTDTQYF	TGTGCCAGCAGTGAGGTCCGGGACTCTTACACAGATACGCAGTATTTT
TRBD1	few	TRBJ1-2	TRBV5-1	CASSLENRGLRGYTF	TGCGCCAGCAGCTTGGAGAACAGGGGATTGAGGGGCTACACCTTC
.	.	TRBJ2-7	TRBV15	CATSGSAHYEQYF	TGTGCCACCAGCGGCAGCGCCCACTACGAGCAGTACTTC
.	.	TRBJ1-2	TRBV2	CASSEILASYGYTF	TGTGCCAGCAGTGAGATCCTGGCCTCCTATGGCTACACCTTC
.	.	TRBJ2-2	TRBV5-8	CASSVLRDTLNTGELFF	TGTGCCAGCAGCGTTCTCCGGGACACCTTGAACACCGGGGAGCTGTTTTTT
.	.	TRBJ2-7	TRBV29-1	CSVLTGPYEQYF	TGCAGCGTCCTTACAGGGCCCTACGAGCAGTACTTC
TRBD2	.	TRBJ2-1	TRBV5-6	CASSLVSGGYNEQFF	TGTGCCAGCAGCTTGGTGTCGGGGGGGTACAATGAGCAGTTCTTC
TRBD2	.	TRBJ2-7	TRBV19	CASSELAKAAYEQYF	TGTGCCAGTAGCGAACTAGCGAAGGCTGCCTACGAGCAGTACTTC
.	few	TRBJ1-6	TRBV27	CASSLASANSPLHF	TGTGCCAGCAGTTTAGCCAGTGCCAATTCACCCCTCCACTTT
.	.	TRBJ1-3	TRBV4-3	CASSQDHPTTGNTIYF	TGCGCCAGCAGCCAAGATCACCCTACTACTGGAAACACCATATATTTT
TRBD1	.	TRBJ1-5	TRBV6-5	CASSSGTGARQPQHF	TGTGCCAGCAGTTCCGGGACAGGGGCGCGCCAGCCCCAGCATTTT
.	.	TRBJ2-7	TRBV5-1	CASIRGPGAGGEYEQYF	TGCGCCAGCATTCGGGGCCCAGGCGCAGGCGGGGAATACGAGCAGTACTTC
.	.	TRBJ2-1	TRBV27	CASNSLAGSTYNEQFF	TGTGCCAGCAACAGCTTGGCCGGGAGTACCTACAATGAGCAGTTCTTC
TRBD1	.	TRBJ1-3	TRBV11-2	CASSRDRAGGVTIYF	TGTGCCAGCAGCCGGGACAGGGCTGGAGGTGTCACCATATATTTT
.	few	TRBJ1-3	TRBV4-3	CASSVSSSGNTIYF	TGCGCCAGCAGTGTGTCGAGCTCTGGAAACACCATATATTTT
TRBD1	.	TRBJ2-7	TRBV3-1/TRBV3-2	CASSQDPPGGDPLEQYF	TGTGCCAGCAGCCAAGATCCCCCAGGGGGCGATCCGCTCGAGCAGTACTTC
TRBD2	.	TRBJ2-7	TRBV11-2	CASSQGLAGFGEQYF	TGTGCCAGCAGCCAAGGACTAGCGGGATTCGGCGAGCAGTACTTC
TRBD1	.	TRBJ1-1	TRBV19	CASSSRGLGTEAFF	TGTGCCAGTAGTTCCAGGGGGCTTGGCACTGAAGCTTTCTTT